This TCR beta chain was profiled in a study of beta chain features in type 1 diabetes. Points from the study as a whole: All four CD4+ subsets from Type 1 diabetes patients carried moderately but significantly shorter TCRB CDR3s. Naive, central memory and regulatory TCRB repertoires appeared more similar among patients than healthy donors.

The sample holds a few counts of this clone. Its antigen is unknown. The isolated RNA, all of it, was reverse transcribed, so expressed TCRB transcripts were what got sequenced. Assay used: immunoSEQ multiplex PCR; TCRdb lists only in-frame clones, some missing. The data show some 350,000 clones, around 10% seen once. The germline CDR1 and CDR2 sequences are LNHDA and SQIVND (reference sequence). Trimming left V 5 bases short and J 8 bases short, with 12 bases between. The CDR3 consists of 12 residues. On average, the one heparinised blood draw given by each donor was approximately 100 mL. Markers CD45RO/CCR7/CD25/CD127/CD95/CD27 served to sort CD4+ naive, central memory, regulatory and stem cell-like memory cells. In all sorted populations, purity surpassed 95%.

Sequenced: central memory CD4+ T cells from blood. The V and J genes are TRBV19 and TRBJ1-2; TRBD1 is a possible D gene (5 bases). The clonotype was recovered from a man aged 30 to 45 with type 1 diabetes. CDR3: CASSSQGYGYTF. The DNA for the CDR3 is TGTGCCAGTAGTTCCCAGGGTTACGGCTACACCTTC. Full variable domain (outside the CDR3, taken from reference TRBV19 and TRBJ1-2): DGGITQSPKYLFRKEGQNVTLSCEQNLNHDAMYWYRQDPGQGLRLIYYSQIVNDFQKGDIAEGYSVSREKKESFPLTVTSAQKNPTAFYLCASSSQGYGYTFGSGTRLTVV.